This T cell receptor beta chain was recorded in a study of T-cell memory formation after mild COVID-19 (dated by TCRdb to the early 2020s). Background on the whole study: TCR sequence clusters from the two donors were found to be largely donor specific. Longitudinal TCRalpha and TCRbeta repertoire sequencing tracked T-cell clones expanding and contracting after mild COVID-19 in two donors. The cohort comprised two young, previously healthy adult volunteers, one female and one male. What the research found in general, with its limitations: The study included only two mild cases, and larger cohorts that include severe cases with pre-infection samples were judged to be necessary. SARS-CoV-2 specificity was not confirmed for the second-wave clones peaking on day 37. Clones that contracted from day 15 to 85 showed balanced CD4/CD8 phenotypes, whereas a second wave of clones that expanded from day 15 to 37 leaned towards CD4+. Some responding clones were detected in pre-infection memory, which suggested that pre-existing cross-reactive memory T cells had joined the SARS-CoV-2 response. Contracting CD4+ clones were found mainly in CM and EM memory subsets, while CD8+ clones were enriched in EMRA.

Sequencing relied on an Illumina NovaSeq 6000. Using 5'RACE with constant-segment primers, TCRalpha and TCRbeta cDNA libraries were constructed, with sample barcodes and unique molecular identifiers added in the process. Trizol reagent was used to extract RNA from every sample. Libraries were amplified in two PCR steps, with a second sample barcode and Illumina TruSeq adapters added in the second step. Libraries were sequenced on an Illumina NovaSeq with 2 x 150 bp paired-end reads. Processing in the source paper ran as follows. Demultiplexing of reads and collapsing into UMI-guided consensus sequences were performed with migec v1.2.7. Using mixcr v2.1.11, UMI consensuses were aligned to TRA and TRB V and J templates and then assembled into clonotypes. Expanded or contracted clonotypes were those called significant by both edgeR and NoisET, with noise models trained on biological replicates. For edgeR calls, a false discovery rate-adjusted p below 0.01 and a log2 fold-change threshold of 1 were applied. As an exploratory analysis of dynamics, PCA with hierarchical clustering was applied to max-normalized trajectories of the 1000 most abundant clonotypes. Each responding clone was given a CD4 or CD8 phenotype based on the CD4+ and CD8+ repertoires, which had been sequenced separately. The public sequencing data were trimmed at Q25 with fastp and processed into clonotypes with MiXCR by TCRdb, which kept only in-frame beta chains. Each CDR3 protein gets just one entry, which takes the most common genes and DNA from the rows behind it. These V and J calls derive from TCRdb rather than the authors' analysis. A total of roughly 13,000 distinct CDR3 sequences appear in this sample, about 20% of them only once. The top ten clonotypes cover roughly 50% of the sample.

This clonotype was counted at least ten times. It has no known antigen specificity. No much larger clone exists at a distance of one base, and base qualities are not known. Trimming costs V 6 bases and J 2 bases, and their ends lie 13 bases apart. The germline V gene gives CDR1 as SNHLY and CDR2 as FYNNEI. The CDR3, cysteine through phenylalanine, is 14 amino acids long. Only the CDR3 part of the read is kept: 42 bases, read in frame from the first base. Ficoll-Paque density gradient centrifugation was used to isolate PBMCs. The rearrangement joined TRBV2 to TRBJ2-5; a confident D gene designation cannot be given. The receptor comes from an adult woman who had mild COVID-19 (a few samples of this study predate the infection). The sample titles of this study are shuffled in the database, so cell type and time point are left out; the donor was told from shared clones. The sample comprised PBMCs or a T cell subset sorted from them (not recorded which). The DNA reads TGTGCCAGCAGCCAATCCCGAGGACAAGAGACCCAGTACTTC. This yields the protein CASSQSRGQETQYF.